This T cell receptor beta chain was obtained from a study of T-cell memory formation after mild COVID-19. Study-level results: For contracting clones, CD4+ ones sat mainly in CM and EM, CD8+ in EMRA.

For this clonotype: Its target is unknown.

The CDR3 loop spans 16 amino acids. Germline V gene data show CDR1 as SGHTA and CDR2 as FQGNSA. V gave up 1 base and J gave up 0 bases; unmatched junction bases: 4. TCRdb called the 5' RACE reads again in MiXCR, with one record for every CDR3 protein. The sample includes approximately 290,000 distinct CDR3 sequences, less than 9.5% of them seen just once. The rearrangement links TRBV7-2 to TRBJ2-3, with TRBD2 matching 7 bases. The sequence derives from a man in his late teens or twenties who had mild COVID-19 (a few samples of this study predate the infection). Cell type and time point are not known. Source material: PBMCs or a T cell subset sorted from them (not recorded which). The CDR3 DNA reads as TGTGCCAGCAGCTTAGTAGCGGGCCCAAGCACAGATACGCAGTATTTT. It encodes CASSLVAGPSTDTQYF. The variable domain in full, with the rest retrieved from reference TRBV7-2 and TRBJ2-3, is GAGVSQSPSNKVTEKGKDVELRCDPISGHTALYWYRQSLGQGLEFLIYFQGNSAPDKSGLPSDRFSAERTGGSVSTLTIQRTQQEDSAVYLCASSLVAGPSTDTQYFGPGTRLTVL.